This TCR beta chain was captured in a study of T cell responses to AZD1222 COVID-19 vaccine. V was clipped by 0 bases and J by 4 bases; unmatched bases: 8. Looked up from germline, CDR1 is SEHNR and CDR2 is FQNEAQ (reference sequence). The CDR3 runs to 18 residues. General study points: Donors were mostly white British, more females; clonal diversity possibly underestimated.

Concerning this clone itself: Antigen: not known.

TCRdb's table, derived via immunoSEQ multiplex PCR, lists solely in-frame clones and lacks some. The repertoire consists of some 150,000 clones, with approximately 92% occurring once and the leading ten covering around 5.1%. The sample consisted of peripheral blood, taken on day 0 of AZD1222 vaccination. The sequence came from an adult in good health. The chain recombines TRBV7-9 with TRBJ2-3; the match to TRBD2 covers 12 bases. CDR3 nucleotide sequence: TGTGCCAGCAGCTTAGCGAAGACGGCTAGCGGGGGGGCAGATACGCAGTATTTT. It encodes CASSLAKTASGGADTQYF.